This TCR beta chain was captured by sequencing in a study of blood T cell repertoires in COVID-19 (TCRdb year 2020). About the full investigation: Samples from collaborators originated in the United States, Italy and Spain and spanned both the acute and convalescent phases of COVID-19. Where HLA class I and class II types were available, the types were taken from metadata supplied by the sample provider, not from assay-based typing. A freely available public database, intended as a resource for researchers studying the immune response to SARS-CoV-2, is where the repertoires were released. Samples came from the ongoing ImmuneRACE study (first 160 participants) plus 1,254 subjects from 6 global collaborators. The sample metadata nearly always contained a de-identified subject ID, COVID-19 status, age in years and sex. The material from the prospective study consisted of cDNA or gDNA derived from T cells, B-cell-depleted T cells, or PBMCs. Subjects who had been exposed to COVID-19, were actively infected with it, or had recovered from it provided the deeply sampled blood TCRbeta repertoires that made up the dataset.

One collaborating source in Seattle enrolled patients during active infection and followed them longitudinally through the course of disease. Collaborating institutions collected whole blood in K2EDTA tubes following their own protocols. For TCRbeta analysis, collaborators shipped samples in one of three forms: frozen whole blood, isolated PBMCs, or DNA extracted from either of those sample types. TCRbeta CDR3 regions were amplified from genomic DNA using the immunoSEQ Assay, a bias-controlled multiplex PCR. As for the authors' bioinformatics: The number of nucleated cells in each sample was estimated by amplification of reference gene primers within the assay. To quantify the absolute abundance of each unique TCRbeta CDR3 rearrangement, sequence reads were collapsed and filtered. Productive Simpson clonality was computed per sample as the square root of Simpson's diversity index over productive rearrangements. As stored in TCRdb, this immuneACCESS dataset retains in-frame rearrangements with V and J assigned. A fraction of the clones does not appear; measured against another copy, unresolved V genes explain less than half of the discrepancy, and the remainder lacks a known reason. The V and J calls and clone size were taken over from that table, and D and trimming were inferred from the DNA. For this sample the table gives about 310,000 clones, of which around 89% were detected only once. 0.8% to 1.3% of the sample comes from the top ten.

What the study reported, not specific to this receptor: The quantity of clinical and demographic metadata differed by source and by participant and was supplied without curation.

CDR1 SGHRS and CDR2 YFSETQ are derived from the germline V gene. The CDR3 goes from the cysteine to the phenylalanine over 14 residues. Only CDR3 DNA remains: 42 bases, in frame from the first base. From V the trimming removes 4 bases and from J it removes 5 bases, while the gene matches leave 7 bases of the junction unaccounted for. Of note for this clone: Its antigen is currently not known. No much larger clone is present one base from it, and per-base qualities are unavailable.

Recombination connected TRBV5-1 to TRBJ1-1; the central 8 bases match TRBD1. The material sequenced was peripheral blood. The receptor was derived from a woman in her 40s with COVID-19, enrolled during active disease. The CDR3: CASSNRTGLTEAFF. The DNA is TGCGCCAGCAGCAACCGGACAGGGCTAACTGAAGCTTTCTTT.